These 12 T cell receptor beta chains were all obtained from the same sample, sequenced in a study of cytomegalovirus exposure and HLA in healthy donors. Primers for the PCR totalled 60 Vbeta and 13 Jbeta. This table comes from immunoSEQ multiplex PCR, and its TCRdb copy is limited to in-frame clones, with some not included. Here the sample spans about 91,000 clones, about nine tenths being singletons. Sequenced sample: PBMCs. Receptors originate from a man in his thirties or forties in good health and CMV-seropositive.

This clone was seen more than once but under ten times. The chain has TRBV27 and TRBJ1-6, with 10 bases lining up with TRBD1. The CDR3 runs 17 residues. The V and J ends lost 0 bases and 5 bases, in that order; junction bases with no gene match: 4. Per germline, CDR1 MNHEY and CDR2 SMNVEV (reference sequence). The CDR3 nucleotides are TGTGCCAGCAGTTTATCGGCCGGACAGGGGGATAATTCACCCCTCCACTTT. It yields the protein CASSLSAGQGDNSPLHF.

The V call is TRBV10-2, the J call TRBJ2-3; 10 bases line up with TRBD1. This CDR3 contains 17 residues. J was trimmed by 4 bases and V by 5 bases; bases with no gene match: 12. Germline loops: CDR1 WSHSY, CDR2 SAAADI. CDR3 amino acids: CASSQLRDRGFADTQYF. Here the CDR3 DNA reads TGCGCCAGCAGTCAGCTTAGGGACAGGGGATTCGCAGATACGCAGTATTTT.

J is TRBJ2-3 and V is TRBV5-1; 9 bases match TRBD2. This CDR3 comprises 17 residues. Trimming cost V 4 bases and J 0 bases; bases outside gene matches: 9. Looked up from germline, CDR1 is SGHRS and CDR2 is YFSETQ. CDR3 in amino acids: CASSQFGLAISTDTQYF. DNA of the CDR3: TGCGCCAGCAGCCAATTTGGACTAGCGATAAGCACAGATACGCAGTATTTT.

The rearrangement joins TRBV19 to TRBJ2-7; TRBD1 might be the D (6 bases). Germline loops: CDR1 LNHDA, CDR2 SQIVND (reference sequence). The CDR3 is made up of 15 amino acids. The ends were cut back, 6 bases at V and 0 bases at J, with 15 bases in the middle. The CDR3 reads CASRTRDTSSYEQYF. The CDR3 nucleotides are TGTGCCAGTAGAACCCGGGACACGAGCTCCTACGAGCAGTACTTC. Using reference TRBV19 and TRBJ2-7 for the parts outside the CDR3, the full variable domain is DGGITQSPKYLFRKEGQNVTLSCEQNLNHDAMYWYRQDPGQGLRLIYYSQIVNDFQKGDIAEGYSVSREKKESFPLTVTSAQKNPTAFYLCASRTRDTSSYEQYFGPGTRLTVT.

This clone was counted a few times. The chain joins TRBV30 to TRBJ2-2; maybe TRBD2 (7 bases). Per the germline V gene, CDR1 is GTSNPN and CDR2 is SVGIG (reference sequence). The CDR3 is made up of 14 amino acids. Trimming pared 8 bases from V and 5 bases from J, leaving 18 bases between. Here the CDR3 reads CAGLRGPGTGELFF. The CDR3, as DNA: TGTGCCGGGCTGCGGGGGCCAGGTACCGGGGAGCTGTTTTTT.

CDR3 region: CASRQGKDRSYNSPLHF. The CDR3 DNA follows: TGTGCCAGCAGGCAGGGAAAGGATCGGTCCTATAATTCACCCCTCCACTTT. The chain uses TRBV28 and TRBJ1-6, with D perhaps TRBD1 (5 bases). This CDR3 contains 17 residues. Trimming stripped 6 bases from V and 1 base from J, with 16 bases between. Germline CDR1 MDHEN, CDR2 SYDVKM.

This clone was recorded a few times. V is TRBV19 and J is TRBJ2-7, with a weak D call TRBD2 (6 bases). The V gene lost 4 bases and the J gene lost 2 bases, with 18 bases spanning the gap. The germline V gene encodes CDR1 LNHDA and CDR2 SQIVND (reference sequence). This CDR3 contains 16 residues. CDR3 sequence (DNA): TGTGCCAGTAGTACCCACTTTAGGGGAGGCGCCTACGAGCAGTACTTC. The encoded protein is CASSTHFRGGAYEQYF.

The chain recombines TRBV5-4 with TRBJ2-7; D uncertain. The V gene lost 2 bases and the J gene lost 6 bases, with 12 bases spanning the gap. CDR1 is SGHNT and CDR2 is YYREEE in the germline V gene (reference sequence). CDR3 size: 13 residues. The CDR3 bases are TGTGCCAGCAGCTTCGAACCAGGTGGCGAGCAGTACTTC. Translated: CASSFEPGGEQYF. Drawing the rest from reference TRBV5-4 and TRBJ2-7, the complete variable domain is ETGVTQSPTHLIKTRGQQVTLRCSSQSGHNTVSWYQQALGQGPQFIFQYYREEENGRGNFPPRFSGLQFPNYSSELNVNALELDDSALYLCASSFEPGGEQYFGPGTRLTVT.

The chain couples TRBV28 to TRBJ2-7; 9 bases are a match to TRBD2. After removal of 6 bases from V and 0 bases from J, the junction contained 6 bases not matched to a gene. Per the germline V gene, CDR1 is MDHEN and CDR2 is SYDVKM. This CDR3 has 15 residues. The DNA for the CDR3 is TGTGCCAGCAGCCGACTAGCGGAGCCCTCCTACGAGCAGTACTTC. This encodes CASSRLAEPSYEQYF.

J is TRBJ2-7 and V is TRBV19, with D perhaps TRBD1 (5 bases). This CDR3 spans 15 amino acids. Deletions cut 6 bases from V and 1 base from J, with 16 bases between. From germline, CDR1 is LNHDA and CDR2 SQIVND (reference sequence). The CDR3 DNA follows: TGTGCCAGTAGCCCCGGACGGACAACTTCCTACGAGCAGTACTTC. Translation gives CASSPGRTTSYEQYF.

The rearrangement uses TRBV5-4 and TRBJ2-1; 10 bases align to TRBD2. V gave up 3 bases and J gave up 0 bases; unmatched junction bases: 6. The CDR3 runs to 17 residues. The V gene's germline CDR1 is SGHNT and CDR2 YYREEE (reference sequence). CDR3 sequence reads: CASSWGIAGGSYNEQFF. In DNA, the CDR3 is TGTGCCAGCAGCTGGGGCATAGCGGGGGGCTCCTACAATGAGCAGTTCTTC.

The genes are TRBV4-1 and TRBJ2-3; 7 bases are a match to TRBD2. V gave up 4 bases and J gave up 6 bases; unmatched junction bases: 7. The CDR3 has 14 amino acids. In germline, CDR1 is MGHRA, CDR2 YSYEKL. The CDR3 protein is CASSLSPGGDTQYF. The CDR3 region has the DNA TGCGCCAGCAGCCTCTCCCCCGGGGGGGATACGCAGTATTTT.